A single sample gave rise to the 15 T cell receptor beta chains below, sequenced in a study of CXCR3 chemokines and chemotherapy response in bladder cancer. TCRdb analysed the PCR reads with MiXCR anew, one entry per CDR3 protein. This table holds 8,100 or so distinct CDR3 sequences, roughly an eighth found once. Sample acquisition took place from a patient whose treatment included neoadjuvant chemotherapy. These receptors all come from a human donor with bladder cancer that responded to neoadjuvant chemotherapy.

In this sample, this clonotype turned up many times. The chain uses TRBV29-1 and TRBJ2-5; D gene unclear. Trimming pared 7 bases from V and 2 bases from J, leaving 14 bases between. The CDR3 has 13 amino acids. The V gene's germline CDR1 is SQVTM and CDR2 ANQGSEA. CDR3 sequence reads: CSASRATQETQYF. As DNA, the CDR3 is TGCAGCGCCTCAAGGGCCACACAAGAGACCCAGTACTTC.

This clonotype qualifies as medium-sized. The chain combines TRBV19 with TRBJ1-1; D is ambiguous. V was clipped by 4 bases and J by 5 bases, with 14 bases between them. This CDR3 comprises 14 residues. Germline CDR1 reads LNHDA; CDR2 reads SQIVND (reference sequence). CDR3 coding DNA: TGTGCCAGTAGTACCACCCCAGGAGGGACTGAAGCTTTCTTT. Translating gives CASSTTPGGTEAFF.

Within the sample, this clonotype is medium-sized. The genes are TRBV5-4 and TRBJ1-5; possible D gene TRBD1, 6 bases. The CDR3 is 14 residues long. Trimming removed 2 bases from V and 2 bases from J, with 8 bases in between. The germline CDR1 and CDR2 sequences are SGHNT and YYREEE (reference sequence). The DNA for the CDR3 is TGTGCCAGCAGCTTACAGGGTCGCAATCAGCCCCAGCATTTT. Residues: CASSLQGRNQPQHF.

The V and J genes are TRBV6-1 and TRBJ2-5, with 11 positions matching TRBD2. CDR3 length: 17 residues. Germline loops: CDR1 MNHNS, CDR2 SASEGT. J was trimmed by 5 bases and V by 1 base; bases with no gene match: 9. Here the CDR3 DNA reads TGTGCCAGCAGTGAAGTGTTGGTAGCGGGGGGGATGGAGACCCAGTACTTC. It encodes CASSEVLVAGGMETQYF.

This clonotype came up many times. This chain links TRBV6-5 with TRBJ2-2, with no clear D. In germline, CDR1 is MNHEY, CDR2 SVGAGI. The V gene lost 0 bases and the J gene lost 6 bases, with 8 bases spanning the gap. The CDR3 consists of 14 residues. The DNA for the CDR3 is TGTGCCAGCAGTTACTCTAGGTCGGCCGGGGAGCTGTTTTTT. Protein: CASSYSRSAGELFF.

This clonotype was detected many times. The rearrangement links TRBV30 to TRBJ1-5; D is possibly TRBD1 (5 bases). Germline V gene data show CDR1 as GTSNPN and CDR2 as SVGIG (reference sequence). The CDR3 totals 12 residues. V lost 0 bases and J lost 6, with 6 bases in between. In nucleotides, the CDR3 is TGTGCCTGGAGTGTAGGGGCTCAGCCCCAGCATTTT. Translation gives CAWSVGAQPQHF.

This clonotype counts as medium-sized. The chain is built from TRBV6-6 and TRBJ1-2; a weak D match, TRBD1 (6 bases). V was pared by 6 bases and J by 0 bases, with 14 bases between. CDR3 length equals 15 residues. Germline V lookup: CDR1 MNHNY, CDR2 SVGAGI (reference sequence). The CDR3 coding sequence is TGTGCCAGCAGATCCGACAGGAACCCTAACTATGGCTACACCTTC. It is translated as CASRSDRNPNYGYTF.

By proportion, this clonotype is medium-sized (0.01 to 0.1%). The chain uses TRBV10-3 and TRBJ1-2; D remains unclear. V was pared by 7 bases and J by 0 bases, with 9 bases between. Germline loops: CDR1 ENHRY, CDR2 SYGVKD. The CDR3 spans 13 residues. CDR3 nucleotides: TGTGCCATCAACGGCGGAGCTAACTATGGCTACACCTTC. Translation gives CAINGGANYGYTF.

By its share, this clonotype is medium-sized (0.01 to 0.1%). The chain carries TRBV29-1 and TRBJ2-1; a possible D gene is TRBD1 (5 bases). Germline assignment: CDR1 SQVTM and CDR2 ANQGSEA. V lost 0 bases and J 3 bases, leaving 6 bases between the germline ends. CDR3 length: 13 amino acids. The CDR3 coding sequence is TGCAGCGTTGAAGATAGGGGCTACAATGAGCAGTTCTTC. Amino acid sequence: CSVEDRGYNEQFF.

This clonotype was seen a few times. V is TRBV6-1 and J is TRBJ1-5; D call uncertain. CDR3 length equals 14 residues. Looked up from germline, CDR1 is MNHNS and CDR2 is SASEGT. V was shortened by 6 bases and J by 3 bases, with 12 bases between the two germline ends. CDR3 region: CASSLYHDNQPQHF. CDR3 bases: TGTGCCAGCAGCCTCTACCACGACAATCAGCCCCAGCATTTT.

This clonotype was seen ten or more times. The chain carries TRBV19 and TRBJ2-7; 10 positions match TRBD1. After removal of 7 bases from V and 3 bases from J, the junction contained 6 bases not matched to a gene. The CDR3 loop spans 14 amino acids. Germline V lookup: CDR1 LNHDA, CDR2 SQIVND (reference sequence). The CDR3 DNA sequence: TGTGCCAGTACGGGACGGACAGGGGGCTACGAGCAGTACTTC. It encodes CASTGRTGGYEQYF. Drawing the rest from reference TRBV19 and TRBJ2-7, the complete variable domain is DGGITQSPKYLFRKEGQNVTLSCEQNLNHDAMYWYRQDPGQGLRLIYYSQIVNDFQKGDIAEGYSVSREKKESFPLTVTSAQKNPTAFYLCASTGRTGGYEQYFGPGTRLTVT.

Remarks on this clonotype: It is likely a read error: a sequence one base away is far more abundant. The chain links TRBV6-6 to TRBJ2-3; D unclear. Germline CDR1 MNHNY, CDR2 SVGAGI (reference sequence). V was clipped by 6 bases and J by 2 bases, with 3 bases between them. The CDR3 is made up of 11 amino acids. The CDR3 DNA follows: TGTGCCAGCAGAGCCACAGATACGCAGTATTTT. Protein: CASRATDTQYF.

This clonotype was observed at least ten times. V usage is TRBV6-5 and J usage is TRBJ1-2; 10 bases agree with TRBD1. With 1 base clipped from V and 3 bases from J, the junction kept 11 bases outside the gene matches. The CDR3 consists of 18 residues. The germline V gene has CDR1 MNHEY and CDR2 SVGAGI. The CDR3 DNA sequence: TGTGCCAGCAGTTACTGGGCGACAGGGGGCGACAGGGACTATGGCTACACCTTC. This gives the protein CASSYWATGGDRDYGYTF.

Many counts were recorded for this clonotype. This chain connects TRBV11-2 to TRBJ2-1; D not certain. V was shortened by 2 bases and J by 4 bases, with 3 bases between the two germline ends. Per germline, CDR1 SGHAT and CDR2 FQNNGV. This CDR3 is 12 amino acids long. CDR3 nucleotide sequence: TGTGCCAGCAGCTTACAGTACAATGAGCAGTTCTTC. Translated: CASSLQYNEQFF.

In this sample, this clonotype turned up many times. The chain couples TRBV6-1 to TRBJ1-2; D is unclear. The ends were cut back, 2 bases at V and 4 bases at J, with 8 bases in the middle. Germline V gene data show CDR1 as MNHNS and CDR2 as SASEGT. The CDR3 is 13 residues long. The CDR3 coding sequence is TGTGCCAGCAGTGAATCTGGGAGCTATGGCTACACCTTC. It codes for CASSESGSYGYTF.